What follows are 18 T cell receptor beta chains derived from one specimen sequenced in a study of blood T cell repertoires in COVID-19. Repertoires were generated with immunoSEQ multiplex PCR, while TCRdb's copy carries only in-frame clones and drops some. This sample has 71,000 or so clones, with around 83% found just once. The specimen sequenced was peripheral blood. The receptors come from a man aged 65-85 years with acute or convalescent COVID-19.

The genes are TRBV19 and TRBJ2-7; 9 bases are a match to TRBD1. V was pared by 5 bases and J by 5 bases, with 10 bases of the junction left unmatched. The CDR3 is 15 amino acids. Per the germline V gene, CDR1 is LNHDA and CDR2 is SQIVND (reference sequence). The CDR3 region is CASSPRDRALDEQYF. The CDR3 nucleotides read TGTGCCAGTAGTCCCCGGGACAGGGCTCTTGACGAGCAGTACTTC.

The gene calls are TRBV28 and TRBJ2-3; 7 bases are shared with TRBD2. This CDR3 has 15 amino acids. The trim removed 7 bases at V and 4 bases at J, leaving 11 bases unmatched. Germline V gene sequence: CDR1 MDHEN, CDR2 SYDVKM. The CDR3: CASTSLRAGADTQYF. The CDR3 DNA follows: TGTGCCAGCACTTCCCTGCGGGCGGGGGCAGATACGCAGTATTTT.

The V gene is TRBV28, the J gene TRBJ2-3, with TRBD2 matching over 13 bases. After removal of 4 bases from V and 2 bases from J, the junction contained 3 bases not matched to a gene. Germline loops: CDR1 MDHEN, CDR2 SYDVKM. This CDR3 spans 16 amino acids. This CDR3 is CASSSGTSGNTDTQYF. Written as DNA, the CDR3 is TGTGCCAGCAGTTCGGGGACTAGCGGGAACACAGATACGCAGTATTTT.

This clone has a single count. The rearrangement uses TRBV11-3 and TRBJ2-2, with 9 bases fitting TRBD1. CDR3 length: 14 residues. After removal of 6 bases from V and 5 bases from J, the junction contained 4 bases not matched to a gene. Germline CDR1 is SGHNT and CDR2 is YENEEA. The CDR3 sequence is CASSRTGETGELFF. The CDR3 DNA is TGTGCCAGCAGTAGGACAGGGGAGACCGGGGAGCTGTTTTTT.

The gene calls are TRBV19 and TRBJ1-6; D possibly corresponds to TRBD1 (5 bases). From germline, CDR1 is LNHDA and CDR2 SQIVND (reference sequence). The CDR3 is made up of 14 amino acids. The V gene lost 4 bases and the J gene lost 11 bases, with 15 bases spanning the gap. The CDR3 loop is CASSKDTRAAPLHF. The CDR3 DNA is TGTGCCAGTAGTAAGGACACCCGGGCGGCACCCCTCCACTTT.

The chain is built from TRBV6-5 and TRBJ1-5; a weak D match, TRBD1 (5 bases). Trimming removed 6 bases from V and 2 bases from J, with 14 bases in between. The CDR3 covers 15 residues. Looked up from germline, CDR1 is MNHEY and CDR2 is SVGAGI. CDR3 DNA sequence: TGTGCCAGCAGCAGCAGGGTTGGAGGCAATCAGCCCCAGCATTTT. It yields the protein CASSSRVGGNQPQHF.

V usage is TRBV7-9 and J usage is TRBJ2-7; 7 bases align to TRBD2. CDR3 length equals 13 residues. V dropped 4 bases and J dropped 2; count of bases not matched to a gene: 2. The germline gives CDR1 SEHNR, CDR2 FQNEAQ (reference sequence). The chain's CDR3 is CASSSSGTYEQYF. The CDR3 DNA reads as TGTGCCAGCAGCTCTAGCGGTACCTACGAGCAGTACTTC.

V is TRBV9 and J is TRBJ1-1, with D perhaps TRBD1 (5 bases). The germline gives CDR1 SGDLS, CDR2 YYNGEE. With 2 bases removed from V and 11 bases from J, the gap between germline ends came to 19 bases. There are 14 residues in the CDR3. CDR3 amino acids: CASSVGRGRSEAFF. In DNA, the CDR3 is TGTGCCAGCAGCGTGGGGCGAGGACGCTCGGAGGCTTTCTTT.

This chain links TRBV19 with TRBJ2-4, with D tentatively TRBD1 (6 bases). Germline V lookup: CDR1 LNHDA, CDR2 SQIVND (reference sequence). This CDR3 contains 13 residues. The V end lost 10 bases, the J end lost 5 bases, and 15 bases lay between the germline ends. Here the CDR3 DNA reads TGTGCCACAACCTTGGGACAAGAAAACATTCAGTACTTC. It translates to CATTLGQENIQYF.

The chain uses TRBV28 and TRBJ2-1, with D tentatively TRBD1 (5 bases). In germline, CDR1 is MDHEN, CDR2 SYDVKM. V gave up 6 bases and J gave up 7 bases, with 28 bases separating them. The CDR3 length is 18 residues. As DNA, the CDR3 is TGTGCCAGCAGCCACCGAGGATTGGGGCCTCGAAGGGATAATGAGCAGTTCTTC. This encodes CASSHRGLGPRRDNEQFF.

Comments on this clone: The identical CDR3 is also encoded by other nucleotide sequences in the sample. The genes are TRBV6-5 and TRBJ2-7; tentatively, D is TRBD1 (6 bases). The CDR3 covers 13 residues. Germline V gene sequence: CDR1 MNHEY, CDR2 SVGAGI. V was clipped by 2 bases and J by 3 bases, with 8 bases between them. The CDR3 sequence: CASSYRRGYEQYF. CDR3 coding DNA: TGTGCCAGCAGTTACCGCAGGGGCTACGAGCAGTACTTC.

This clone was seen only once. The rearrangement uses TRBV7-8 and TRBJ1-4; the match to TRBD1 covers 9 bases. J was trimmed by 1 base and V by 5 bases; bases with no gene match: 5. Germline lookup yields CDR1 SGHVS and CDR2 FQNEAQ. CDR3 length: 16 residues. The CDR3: CASSPTGGITNEKLFF. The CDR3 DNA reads TGTGCCAGCAGCCCGACAGGGGGGATAACTAATGAAAAACTGTTTTTT.

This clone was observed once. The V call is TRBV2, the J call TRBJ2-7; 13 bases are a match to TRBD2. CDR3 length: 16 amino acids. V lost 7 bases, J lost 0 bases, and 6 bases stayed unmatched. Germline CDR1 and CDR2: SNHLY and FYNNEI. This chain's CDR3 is CASKRTSGSSSYEQYF. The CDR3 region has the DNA TGTGCCAGCAAGAGGACTAGCGGGAGTAGCTCCTACGAGCAGTACTTC.

In nucleotides, the CDR3 is TGTGCCAGCAGCCAGACAGTATCCGAGCAGTACTTC. Protein product: CASSQTVSEQYF. The chain joins TRBV28 to TRBJ2-7, with D perhaps TRBD1 (5 bases). Germline V gene lookup returns CDR1 MDHEN and CDR2 SYDVKM. This CDR3 contains 12 residues. Trimming cost V 6 bases and J 6 bases, with 12 bases left between them.

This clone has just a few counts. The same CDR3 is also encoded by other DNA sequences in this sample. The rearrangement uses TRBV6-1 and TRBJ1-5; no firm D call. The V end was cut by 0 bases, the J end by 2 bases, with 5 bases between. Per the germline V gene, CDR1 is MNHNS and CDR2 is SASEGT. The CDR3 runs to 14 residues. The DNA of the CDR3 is TGTGCCAGCAGTGAAGCGCTAGGCAATCAGCCCCAGCATTTT. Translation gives CASSEALGNQPQHF.

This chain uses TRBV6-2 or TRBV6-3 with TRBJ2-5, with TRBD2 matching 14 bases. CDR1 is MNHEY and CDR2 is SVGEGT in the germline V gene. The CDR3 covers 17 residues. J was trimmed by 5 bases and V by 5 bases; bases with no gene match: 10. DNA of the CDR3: TGTGCCAGCAGTGACGGACTAGCGGGAGGAGGCGGGGAGACCCAGTACTTC. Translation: CASSDGLAGGGGETQYF.

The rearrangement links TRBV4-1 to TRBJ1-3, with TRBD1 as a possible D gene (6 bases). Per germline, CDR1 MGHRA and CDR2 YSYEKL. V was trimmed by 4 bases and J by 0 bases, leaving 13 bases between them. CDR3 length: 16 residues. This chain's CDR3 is CASSPDRLFSGNTIYF. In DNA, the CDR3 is TGCGCCAGCAGCCCCGACAGGTTATTCTCTGGAAACACCATATATTTT.

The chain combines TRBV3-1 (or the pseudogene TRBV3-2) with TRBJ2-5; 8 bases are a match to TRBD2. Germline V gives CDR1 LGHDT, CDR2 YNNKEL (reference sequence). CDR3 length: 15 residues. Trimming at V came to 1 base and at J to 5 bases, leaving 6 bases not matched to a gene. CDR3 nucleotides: TGTGCCAGCAGCCAAGTTTCCCGGGAGGGGGAGACCCAGTACTTC. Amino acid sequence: CASSQVSREGETQYF.